This T cell receptor (beta chain) was found in a study of tumor and adjacent non-tumor tissue in lung cancer. For the study at large: On average, productive TCRbeta reads reached roughly 3.9 million per sample. The study's findings and limits: Tumor repertoires had a smaller top 100 clone share than normal lung.

The CDR3 covers 14 residues. Germline-derived CDR1 and CDR2 are SGHNT and YENEEA. Trimming shortened V by 7 bases and J by 6 bases, and 18 bases separated the two germline ends. TCRbeta libraries were built with three rounds of nested PCR, modified from ARM-PCR. TCRdb recomputed calls from the multiplex PCR reads with MiXCR, one row per CDR3 protein. The profile shows tens of thousands of distinct CDR3 sequences, roughly 80% of them singletons. About this clonotype: Its specificity is unknown.

This sample's RNA came from whole unsorted tissue. Distant lung tissue was collected more than 3 cm away from the tumor edge. Chemotherapy-naive patients with new lung cancer underwent thoracic surgery in China, August–November 2014. Sequencing input: distant non-tumor lung tissue. The clonotype originates from a man aged 55-75 years with non-small cell lung cancer. V is TRBV11-3 and J is TRBJ1-1; TRBD1 is a possible D gene (5 bases). Here the CDR3 reads CASNTQGRNSEAFF. The CDR3 DNA reads TGTGCCAGCAATACCCAGGGACGAAACTCTGAAGCTTTCTTT.